This TCR beta chain was captured by sequencing in a study of control samples from healthy donors and cancer patients. V lost 5 bases, J lost 2 bases, and 15 bases lay in between. This CDR3 is built from 15 residues. Germline V gives CDR1 PRHDT, CDR2 FYEKMQ (reference sequence). The method was immunoSEQ multiplex PCR; TCRdb's version includes in-frame clones alone and lacks a portion of them. The sample yields about 180,000 clones, 90% to 95% seen once. The chain uses TRBV13 and TRBJ2-5, with TRBD2 as a possible D gene (6 bases). The TCR sequence derives from a young woman in good health. Material: blood. Here the CDR3 DNA reads TGTGCCAGCAGCCTAAGTAGGAGGGCACAAGAGACCCAGTACTTC. Protein sequence: CASSLSRRAQETQYF. The whole variable domain, filled in from reference TRBV13 and TRBJ2-5, reads AAGVIQSPRHLIKEKRETATLKCYPIPRHDTVYWYQQGPGQDPQFLISFYEKMQSDKGSIPDRFSAQQFSDYHSELNMSSLELGDSALYFCASSLSRRAQETQYFGPGTRLLVL.